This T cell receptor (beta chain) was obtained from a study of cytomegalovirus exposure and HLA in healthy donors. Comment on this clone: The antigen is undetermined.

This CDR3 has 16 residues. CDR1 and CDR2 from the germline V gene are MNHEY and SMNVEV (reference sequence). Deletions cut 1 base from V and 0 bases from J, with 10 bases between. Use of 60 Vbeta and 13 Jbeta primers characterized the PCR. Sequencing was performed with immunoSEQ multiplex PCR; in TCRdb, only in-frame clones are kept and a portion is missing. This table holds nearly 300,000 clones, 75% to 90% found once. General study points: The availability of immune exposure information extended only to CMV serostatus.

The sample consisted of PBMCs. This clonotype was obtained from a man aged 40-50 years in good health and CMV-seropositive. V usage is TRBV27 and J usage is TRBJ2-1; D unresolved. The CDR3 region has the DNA TGTGCCAGCAGTTTATTATGGAGCCGCTCCTACAATGAGCAGTTCTTC. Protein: CASSLLWSRSYNEQFF.